Each of the 12 T cell receptor beta chains below was sequenced from the same sample in a study of blood T cell repertoires in COVID-19. Only in-frame clones appear in the TCRdb table, and some are missing; sequencing was by immunoSEQ multiplex PCR. The sample shows 430,000 or so clones, about 88% of them seen only once. Sequenced: PBMCs or T cells enriched from blood (not recorded which). These receptors all stem from a woman aged 18-29 years who had been exposed to COVID-19.

This rearrangement joins TRBV29-1 to TRBJ2-7; the match to TRBD1 covers 9 bases. V shed 7 bases and J 4 bases; nucleotides not matched to a gene: 5. Germline V gene data show CDR1 as SQVTM and CDR2 as ANQGSEA. The CDR3 contains 12 residues. Here the CDR3 reads CSGGQGWYEQYF. CDR3 in DNA: TGCAGCGGTGGACAGGGGTGGTACGAGCAGTACTTC.

The rearrangement joins TRBV6-6 to TRBJ1-2, with D tentatively TRBD1 (6 bases). Germline V gene data show CDR1 as MNHNY and CDR2 as SVGAGI (reference sequence). V dropped 4 bases and J dropped 5 bases, with 14 bases sitting between them. The CDR3 contains 14 residues. The DNA of the CDR3 is TGTGCCAGCAGTTCAGGGGACGTCCGTTATGGCTACACCTTC. Translated, it gives CASSSGDVRYGYTF.

The rearrangement links TRBV11-3 to TRBJ2-7; D is ambiguous. V was trimmed by 4 bases and J by 6 bases, leaving 10 bases between them. The germline CDR1 and CDR2 sequences are SGHNT and YENEEA. This CDR3 has 12 residues. The DNA for the CDR3 is TGTGCCAGCAGCTCCCAGGAATTCGAGCAGTACTTC. It yields the protein CASSSQEFEQYF.

The chain recombines TRBV5-8 with TRBJ2-7, with 8 bases matching TRBD1. CDR1 is SGHTS and CDR2 is YDEGEE in the germline V gene. The CDR3 consists of 20 residues. The junction had 27 bases not matched to a gene; V was cut back by 6 bases and J by 4 bases. The CDR3 is CASMLDREIIDQLPWYEQYF. The DNA of the CDR3 is TGTGCCAGCATGTTGGACAGGGAAATTATCGACCAACTACCTTGGTACGAGCAGTACTTC.

This clone has only one observation. The chain combines TRBV29-1 with TRBJ2-5; 9 bases align to TRBD1. The J segment lost 5 bases and the V segment lost 4 bases, leaving 5 bases of the junction unmatched. The CDR3 is 13 amino acids. CDR1 and CDR2 (germline): SQVTM, ANQGSEA. DNA of the CDR3: TGCAGCGTTGGGACAGGGGATCCGGAGACCCAGTACTTC. Its translation is CSVGTGDPETQYF.

The chain couples TRBV3-1 (or the pseudogene TRBV3-2) to TRBJ2-7; TRBD1 might be the D (5 bases). CDR1 and CDR2 from the germline V gene are LGHDT and YNNKEL (reference sequence). Trimming shortened V by 1 base and J by 2 bases, and 9 bases separated the two germline ends. This CDR3 has 14 residues. The CDR3 here is CASSQVSRAYEQYF. CDR3 nucleotides: TGTGCCAGCAGCCAAGTGTCCAGGGCCTACGAGCAGTACTTC.

This chain joins TRBV6-6 and TRBJ1-1, with no clear D. The germline CDR1 and CDR2 sequences are MNHNY and SVGAGI (reference sequence). Trimming left V 2 bases short and J 6 bases short, with 13 bases between. This CDR3 is built from 14 residues. CDR3 region: CASSYPARVSEAFF. For the CDR3, the DNA is TGTGCCAGCAGTTACCCCGCCCGGGTCTCTGAAGCTTTCTTT.

As DNA, the CDR3 is TGTGCCAGCAGCTATGTGGGGGGTGGCTACACCTTC. It yields the protein CASSYVGGGYTF. This chain links TRBV6-5 with TRBJ1-2; possibly TRBD1 for D (5 bases). V was shortened by 6 bases and J by 7 bases, with 12 bases between the two germline ends. Germline V gene data show CDR1 as MNHEY and CDR2 as SVGAGI. The CDR3 loop spans 12 amino acids.

The rearrangement uses TRBV23-1 and TRBJ2-1; TRBD2 is a possible D gene (6 bases). TRBV23-1 is classed as an ORF, of uncertain function. CDR3 size: 14 residues. Trimming cost V 8 bases and J 8 bases, with 19 bases left between them. The CDR3: CASPSTGEIDEQFF. CDR3 DNA: TGCGCCAGCCCATCTACGGGAGAGATCGATGAGCAGTTCTTC.

This chain uses TRBV6-5 with TRBJ1-2; the match to TRBD1 covers 9 bases. CDR3 length: 16 amino acids. Germline CDR1 and CDR2: MNHEY and SVGAGI. The trim removed 0 bases at V and 0 bases at J, leaving 2 bases unmatched. CDR3 bases: TGTGCCAGCAGTTACTCCCGACAGGGGGCTAACTATGGCTACACCTTC. This encodes CASSYSRQGANYGYTF.

The CDR3 sequence is CASSRRDRVTEAFF. In DNA form, the CDR3 reads TGTGCCAGCAGCAGAAGGGACAGGGTCACTGAAGCTTTCTTT. The rearrangement uses TRBV7-8 and TRBJ1-1; 9 nucleotides match TRBD1. Per germline, CDR1 SGHVS and CDR2 FQNEAQ. The CDR3 runs to 14 residues. Trimming at V came to 5 bases and at J to 4 bases, leaving 5 bases not matched to a gene.

A single count supports this clone. This chain uses TRBV6-5 with TRBJ2-7, with 7 bases aligning to TRBD1. CDR3 length equals 15 residues. The germline V gene encodes CDR1 MNHEY and CDR2 SVGAGI. J gave up 7 bases and V 6 bases, and 15 bases lay outside the gene matches. The CDR3 spells CASSQTGTVPLEQYF. The CDR3 DNA sequence: TGTGCCAGCAGCCAGACCGGGACAGTCCCTTTGGAGCAGTACTTC.